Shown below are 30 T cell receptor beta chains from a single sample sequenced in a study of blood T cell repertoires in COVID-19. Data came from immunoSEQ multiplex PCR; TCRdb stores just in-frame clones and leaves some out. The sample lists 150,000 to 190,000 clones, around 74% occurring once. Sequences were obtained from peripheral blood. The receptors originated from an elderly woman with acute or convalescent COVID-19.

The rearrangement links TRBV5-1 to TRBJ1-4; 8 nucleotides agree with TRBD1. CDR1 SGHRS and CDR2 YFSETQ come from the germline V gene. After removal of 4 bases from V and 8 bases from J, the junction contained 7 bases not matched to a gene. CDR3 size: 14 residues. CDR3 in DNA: TGCGCCAGCAGCAAGTGGACAGGGACGGAAAAACTGTTTTTT. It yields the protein CASSKWTGTEKLFF.

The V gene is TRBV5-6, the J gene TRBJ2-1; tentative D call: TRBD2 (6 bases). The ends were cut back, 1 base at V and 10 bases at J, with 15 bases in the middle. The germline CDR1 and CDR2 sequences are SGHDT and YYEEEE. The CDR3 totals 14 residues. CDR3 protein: CASSLFAGGGEQFF. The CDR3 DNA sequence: TGTGCCAGCAGCTTGTTTGCGGGTGGGGGGGAGCAGTTCTTC.

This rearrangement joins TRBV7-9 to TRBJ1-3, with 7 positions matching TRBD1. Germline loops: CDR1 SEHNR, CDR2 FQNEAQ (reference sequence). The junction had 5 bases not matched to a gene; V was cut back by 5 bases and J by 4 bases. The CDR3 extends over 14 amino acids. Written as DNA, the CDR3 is TGTGCCAGCAGCAAGACAGGGTTAGGAAACACCATATATTTT. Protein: CASSKTGLGNTIYF.

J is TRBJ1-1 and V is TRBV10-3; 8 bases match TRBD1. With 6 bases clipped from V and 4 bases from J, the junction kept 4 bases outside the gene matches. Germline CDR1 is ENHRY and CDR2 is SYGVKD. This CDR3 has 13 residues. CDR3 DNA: TGTGCCATCAGCCGACAGGGGAGCACTGAAGCTTTCTTT. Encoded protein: CAISRQGSTEAFF.

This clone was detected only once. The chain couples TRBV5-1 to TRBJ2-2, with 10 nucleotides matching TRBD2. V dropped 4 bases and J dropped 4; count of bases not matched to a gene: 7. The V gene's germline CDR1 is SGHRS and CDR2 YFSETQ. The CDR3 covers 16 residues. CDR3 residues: CASSTQREGATGELFF. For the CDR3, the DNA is TGCGCCAGCAGCACCCAGCGGGAGGGGGCCACCGGGGAGCTGTTTTTT.

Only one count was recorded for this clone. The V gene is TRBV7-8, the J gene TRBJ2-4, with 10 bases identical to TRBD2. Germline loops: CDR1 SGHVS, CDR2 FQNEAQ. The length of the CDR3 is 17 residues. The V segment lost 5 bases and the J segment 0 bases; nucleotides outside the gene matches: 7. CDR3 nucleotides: TGTGCCAGCAGCAAAACAGCGGGAGGGCTAGCCAAAAACATTCAGTACTTC. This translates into CASSKTAGGLAKNIQYF.

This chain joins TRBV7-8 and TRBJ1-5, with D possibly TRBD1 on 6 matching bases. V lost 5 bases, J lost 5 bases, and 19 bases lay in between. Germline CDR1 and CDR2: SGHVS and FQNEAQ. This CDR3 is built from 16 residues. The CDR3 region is CASSPQNGQIDQPQHF. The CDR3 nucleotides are TGTGCCAGCAGCCCCCAAAATGGACAGATTGATCAGCCCCAGCATTTT.

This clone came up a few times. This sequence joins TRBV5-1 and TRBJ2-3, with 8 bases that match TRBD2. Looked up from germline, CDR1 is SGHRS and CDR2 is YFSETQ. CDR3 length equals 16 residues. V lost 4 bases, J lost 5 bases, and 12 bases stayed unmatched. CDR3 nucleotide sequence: TGCGCCAGCAGCCCGGGGTCCGCGGGGGGAAAAGATACGCAGTATTTT. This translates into CASSPGSAGGKDTQYF.

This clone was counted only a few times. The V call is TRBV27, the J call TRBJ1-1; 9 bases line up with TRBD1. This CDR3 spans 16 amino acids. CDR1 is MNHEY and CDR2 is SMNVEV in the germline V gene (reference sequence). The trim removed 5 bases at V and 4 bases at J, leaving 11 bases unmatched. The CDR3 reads CASSRTPGDRATEAFF. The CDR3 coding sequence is TGTGCCAGCAGTCGGACCCCCGGGGACAGGGCCACTGAAGCTTTCTTT.

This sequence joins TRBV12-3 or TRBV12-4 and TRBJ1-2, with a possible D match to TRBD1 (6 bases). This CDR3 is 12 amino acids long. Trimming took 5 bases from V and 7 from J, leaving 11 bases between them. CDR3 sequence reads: CASSPGVGGYTF. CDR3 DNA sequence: TGTGCCAGCAGTCCAGGGGTCGGTGGCTACACCTTC.

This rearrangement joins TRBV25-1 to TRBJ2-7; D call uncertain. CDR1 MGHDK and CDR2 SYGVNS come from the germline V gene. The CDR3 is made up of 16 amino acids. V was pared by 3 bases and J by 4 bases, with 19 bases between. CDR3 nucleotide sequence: TGTGCCAGCAGTGATGTTAGCCACAAGCTTAATTACGAGCAGTACTTC. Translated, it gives CASSDVSHKLNYEQYF.

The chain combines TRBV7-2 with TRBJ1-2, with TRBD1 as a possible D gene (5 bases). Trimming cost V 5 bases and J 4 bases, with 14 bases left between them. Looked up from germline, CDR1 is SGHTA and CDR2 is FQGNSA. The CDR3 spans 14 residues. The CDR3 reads CASSAERTFYGYTF. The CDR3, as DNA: TGTGCCAGCAGCGCCGAAAGGACATTCTATGGCTACACCTTC. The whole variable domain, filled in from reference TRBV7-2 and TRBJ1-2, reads GAGVSQSPSNKVTEKGKDVELRCDPISGHTALYWYRQSLGQGLEFLIYFQGNSAPDKSGLPSDRFSAERTGGSVSTLTIQRTQQEDSAVYLCASSAERTFYGYTFGSGTRLTVV.

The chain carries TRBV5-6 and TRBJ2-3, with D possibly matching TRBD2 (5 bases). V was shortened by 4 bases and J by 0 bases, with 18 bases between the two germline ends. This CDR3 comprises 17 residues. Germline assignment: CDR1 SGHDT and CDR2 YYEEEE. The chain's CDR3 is CASSDRRVHTSTDTQYF. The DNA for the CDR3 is TGTGCCAGCAGCGATCGGCGGGTACACACTAGCACAGATACGCAGTATTTT.

In DNA form, the CDR3 reads TGTGCCAGCAGATCAGCGGGACGGGGAGATACGCAGTATTTT. This encodes CASRSAGRGDTQYF. V gene TRBV11-2 combines with J gene TRBJ2-3; 7 bases fit TRBD2. CDR3 length equals 14 residues. Germline V gene sequence: CDR1 SGHAT, CDR2 FQNNGV. V gave up 6 bases and J gave up 5 bases; unmatched junction bases: 8.

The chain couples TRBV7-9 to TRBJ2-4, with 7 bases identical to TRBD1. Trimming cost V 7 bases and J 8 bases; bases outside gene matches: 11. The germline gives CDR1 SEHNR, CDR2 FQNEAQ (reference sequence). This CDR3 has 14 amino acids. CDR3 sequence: CASNPGQPGDIQYF. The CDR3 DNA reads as TGTGCCAGCAACCCGGGACAGCCAGGGGACATTCAGTACTTC.

DNA of the CDR3: TGTGCCAGCAGCTTAGGACTAGCGAGATACAATGAGCAGTTCTTC. It codes for CASSLGLARYNEQFF. The genes are TRBV5-8 and TRBJ2-1, with 9 bases that match TRBD2. With 2 bases clipped from V and 4 bases from J, the junction kept 4 bases outside the gene matches. The CDR3 runs to 15 residues. Germline loops: CDR1 SGHTS, CDR2 YDEGEE.

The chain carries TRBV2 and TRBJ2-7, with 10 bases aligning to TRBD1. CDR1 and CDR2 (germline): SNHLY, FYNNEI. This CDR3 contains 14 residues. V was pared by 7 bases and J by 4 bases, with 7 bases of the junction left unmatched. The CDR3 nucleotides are TGTGCCAGCACAACGGGACAGGGGTCATACGAGCAGTACTTC. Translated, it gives CASTTGQGSYEQYF.

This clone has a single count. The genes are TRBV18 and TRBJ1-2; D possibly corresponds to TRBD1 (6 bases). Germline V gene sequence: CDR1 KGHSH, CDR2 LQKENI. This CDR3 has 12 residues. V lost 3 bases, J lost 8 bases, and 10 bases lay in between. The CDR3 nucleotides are TGTGCCAGCTCACCGGACAGCAGGGGCTACACCTTC. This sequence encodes CASSPDSRGYTF.

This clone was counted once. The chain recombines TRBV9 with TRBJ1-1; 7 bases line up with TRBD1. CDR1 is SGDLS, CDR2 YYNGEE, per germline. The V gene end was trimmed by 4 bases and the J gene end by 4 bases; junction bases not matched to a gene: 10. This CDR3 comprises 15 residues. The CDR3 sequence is CASSPQGVAATEAFF. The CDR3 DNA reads TGTGCCAGCAGCCCCCAGGGGGTGGCGGCCACTGAAGCTTTCTTT.

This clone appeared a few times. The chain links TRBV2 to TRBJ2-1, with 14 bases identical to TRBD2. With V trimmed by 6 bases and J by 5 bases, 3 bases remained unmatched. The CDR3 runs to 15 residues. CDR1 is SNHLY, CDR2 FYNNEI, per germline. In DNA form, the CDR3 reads TGTGCCAGCAGGGGGACTAGCGGGGGTAACAATGAGCAGTTCTTC. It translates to CASRGTSGGNNEQFF. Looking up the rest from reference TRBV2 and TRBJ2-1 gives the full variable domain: EPEVTQTPSHQVTQMGQEVILRCVPISNHLYFYWYRQILGQKVEFLVSFYNNEISEKSEIFDDQFSVERPDGSNFTLKIRSTKLEDSAMYFCASRGTSGGNNEQFFGPGTRLTVL.

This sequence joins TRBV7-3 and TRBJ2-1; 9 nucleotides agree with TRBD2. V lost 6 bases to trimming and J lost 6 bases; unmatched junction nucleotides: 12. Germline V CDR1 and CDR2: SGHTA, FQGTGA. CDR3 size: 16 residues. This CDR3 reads CASSQIFLAGSNEQFF. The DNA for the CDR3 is TGTGCCAGCAGTCAAATCTTCCTAGCGGGGAGCAATGAGCAGTTCTTC.

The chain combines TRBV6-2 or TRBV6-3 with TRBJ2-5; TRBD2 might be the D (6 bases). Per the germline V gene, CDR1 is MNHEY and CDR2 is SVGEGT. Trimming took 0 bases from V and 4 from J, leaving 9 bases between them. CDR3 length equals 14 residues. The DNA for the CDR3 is TGTGCCAGCAGTTACTCGGTCGGGGGAGAGACCCAGTACTTC. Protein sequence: CASSYSVGGETQYF.

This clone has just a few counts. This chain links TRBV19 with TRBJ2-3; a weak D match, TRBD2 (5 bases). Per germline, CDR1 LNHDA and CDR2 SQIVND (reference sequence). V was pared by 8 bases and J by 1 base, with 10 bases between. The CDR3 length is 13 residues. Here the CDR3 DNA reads TGTGCCAGTCTTAAAGCGGGCACAGATACGCAGTATTTT. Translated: CASLKAGTDTQYF.

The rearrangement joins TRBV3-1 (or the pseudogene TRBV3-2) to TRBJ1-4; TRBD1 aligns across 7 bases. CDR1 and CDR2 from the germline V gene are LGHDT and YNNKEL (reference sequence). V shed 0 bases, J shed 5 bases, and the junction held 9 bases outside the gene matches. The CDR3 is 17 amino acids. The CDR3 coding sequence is TGTGCCAGCAGCCAAGATCTAGGCGACAGGGCCAATGAAAAACTGTTTTTT. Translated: CASSQDLGDRANEKLFF.

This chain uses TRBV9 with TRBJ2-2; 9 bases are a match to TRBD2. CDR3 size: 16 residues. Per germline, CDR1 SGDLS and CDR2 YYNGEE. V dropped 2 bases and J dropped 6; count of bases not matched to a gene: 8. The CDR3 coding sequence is TGTGCCAGCAGCGTGGCCACGGGACTAGCAGCCGGGGAGCTGTTTTTT. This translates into CASSVATGLAAGELFF.

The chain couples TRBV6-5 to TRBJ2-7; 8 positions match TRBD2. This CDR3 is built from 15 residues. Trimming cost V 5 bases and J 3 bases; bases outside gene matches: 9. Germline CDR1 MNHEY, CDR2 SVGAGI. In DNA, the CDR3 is TGTGCCAGCAGTCACCTCGGGACTAGAAGCTACGAGCAGTACTTC. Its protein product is CASSHLGTRSYEQYF.

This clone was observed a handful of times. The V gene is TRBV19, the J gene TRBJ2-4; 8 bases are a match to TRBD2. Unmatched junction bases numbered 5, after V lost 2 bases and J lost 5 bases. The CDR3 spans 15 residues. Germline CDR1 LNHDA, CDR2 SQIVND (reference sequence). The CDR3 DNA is TGTGCCAGTAGTATAAGCGGGAGTATCGAAAACATTCAGTACTTC. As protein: CASSISGSIENIQYF.

CDR3 sequence (DNA): TGTGCCAGCAGGGAGGCGGGGAATGAAAAACTGTTTTTT. Protein sequence: CASREAGNEKLFF. This chain links TRBV25-1 with TRBJ1-4; D is uncertain. This CDR3 spans 13 amino acids. Per germline, CDR1 MGHDK and CDR2 SYGVNS. V gave up 6 bases and J gave up 5 bases, with 10 bases separating them.

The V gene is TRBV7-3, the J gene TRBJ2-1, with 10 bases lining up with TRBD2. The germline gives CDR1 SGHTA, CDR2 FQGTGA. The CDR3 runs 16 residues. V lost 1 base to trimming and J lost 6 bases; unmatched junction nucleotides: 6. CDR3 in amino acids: CASSLNGLADLNEQFF. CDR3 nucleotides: TGTGCCAGCAGCTTAAACGGACTAGCGGACCTCAATGAGCAGTTCTTC.

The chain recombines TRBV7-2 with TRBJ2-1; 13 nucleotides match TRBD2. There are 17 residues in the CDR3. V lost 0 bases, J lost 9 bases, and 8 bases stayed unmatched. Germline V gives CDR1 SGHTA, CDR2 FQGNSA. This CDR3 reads CASSLAQLAGGPGEQFF. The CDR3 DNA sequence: TGTGCCAGCAGCTTAGCGCAACTAGCGGGAGGGCCGGGTGAGCAGTTCTTC.